Each of the 20 T cell receptor beta chains below was sequenced from the same sample in a study of graft-versus-host responses after intestinal transplantation. Their antigens remain unidentified. Using immunoSEQ multiplex PCR, the repertoire was profiled, and TCRdb retains in-frame clones only, with some absent. Of 85,000 to 100,000 clones listed, 85% to 95% were seen once; the top ten hold over 0.055%. Sequenced here: unstimulated CD8+ T cells sorted from spleen or lymph node cells, sampled before transplant. The receptors here all came from a human donor who was the organ donor for an intestinal transplant.

This CDR3 is CASSHVSYTPLTDTQYF. The CDR3 DNA is TGTGCCAGCAGCCATGTCTCCTATACCCCCCTCACAGATACGCAGTATTTT. This chain uses TRBV14 with TRBJ2-3; no firm D call. V lost 3 bases, J lost 2 bases, and 18 bases lay in between. The CDR3 runs 17 residues. Germline V gene sequence: CDR1 SGHDN, CDR2 FVKESK.

The CDR3 sequence: CSVEREKAGEQFF. The CDR3 DNA is TGCAGCGTCGAAAGGGAAAAAGCGGGGGAACAGTTCTTC. The chain uses TRBV29-1 and TRBJ2-1, with 8 bases that match TRBD2. This CDR3 contains 13 residues. V lost 6 bases and J lost 13; bases outside the gene matches: 14. Germline CDR1 and CDR2: SQVTM and ANQGSEA.

The chain combines TRBV6-6 with TRBJ2-7, with D possibly TRBD2 on 6 matching bases. The CDR3 is 14 residues long. V lost 6 bases, J lost 2 bases, and 14 bases lay in between. In germline, CDR1 is MNHNY, CDR2 SVGAGI (reference sequence). The chain's CDR3 is CASRWGGGTYEQYF. CDR3 DNA sequence: TGTGCCAGCAGGTGGGGAGGTGGCACCTACGAGCAGTACTTC.

This clone was recorded only once. The chain has TRBV19 and TRBJ2-5, with a tentative D call TRBD2 (6 bases). The DNA end favors TRBJ2-7, so the J call may be wrong. The length of the CDR3 is 13 residues. The germline CDR1 and CDR2 sequences are LNHDA and SQIVND (reference sequence). CDR3 in amino acids: CASSAGPIYEQYF. CDR3 in DNA: TGTGCCAGTAGTGCGGGACCGATCTACGAGCAGTACTTC.

This clone was detected once. The V gene is TRBV11-2, the J gene TRBJ1-2, with 8 bases matching TRBD1. V was clipped by 5 bases and J by 4 bases; unmatched bases: 3. The CDR3 totals 13 residues. Germline-derived CDR1 and CDR2 are SGHAT and FQNNGV. The CDR3: CASSHTGGYGYTF. CDR3 sequence (DNA): TGTGCCAGCAGCCACACAGGGGGCTATGGCTACACCTTC.

This sequence joins TRBV4-1 and TRBJ2-5; perhaps TRBD1 as D (6 bases). V lost 0 bases to trimming and J lost 4 bases, with 12 bases between them. CDR3 length equals 15 residues. Germline V gives CDR1 MGHRA, CDR2 YSYEKL. CDR3 coding DNA: TGCGCCAGCAGCCAAGATCAGGGGTCGGGAGAGACCCAGTACTTC. Amino acid sequence: CASSQDQGSGETQYF.

The rearrangement links TRBV14 to TRBJ2-1; 7 bases line up with TRBD2. V lost 0 bases to trimming and J lost 8 bases; unmatched junction nucleotides: 19. Germline assignment: CDR1 SGHDN and CDR2 FVKESK. This CDR3 has 19 amino acids. The CDR3 is CASSQDRPLVAGEGYEQFF. CDR3 bases: TGTGCCAGCAGCCAAGATAGGCCTCTAGTCGCGGGAGAAGGGTATGAGCAGTTCTTC. Filled out from reference TRBV14 and TRBJ2-1, the complete variable domain reads EAGVTQFPSHSVIEKGQTVTLRCDPISGHDNLYWYRRVMGKEIKFLLHFVKESKQDESGMPNNRFLAERTGGTYSTLKVQPAELEDSGVYFCASSQDRPLVAGEGYEQFFGPGTRLTVL.

The chain uses TRBV7-9 and TRBJ1-1; 8 bases are shared with TRBD1. Trimming took 4 bases from V and 1 from J; bases not matched to a gene: 5. Germline V CDR1 and CDR2: SEHNR, FQNEAQ (reference sequence). The length of the CDR3 is 15 residues. The chain's CDR3 is CASSWTGTKNTEAFF. The CDR3, as DNA: TGTGCCAGCAGCTGGACAGGGACTAAGAACACTGAAGCTTTCTTT.

The rearrangement links TRBV11-1 to TRBJ2-1; 10 bases map to TRBD2. The CDR3 has 16 amino acids. V lost 1 base, J lost 4 bases, and 4 bases stayed unmatched. Germline-derived CDR1 and CDR2 are SGHAT and FQDESV (reference sequence). The CDR3 sequence is CASSLGELAGYNEQFF. In DNA form, the CDR3 reads TGTGCCAGCAGCTTAGGGGAACTAGCGGGATACAATGAGCAGTTCTTC.

The CDR3 region has the DNA TGTGCCAGCAGCTTCGGGGGCGGGGGGGCCCCAGATACGCAGTATTTT. Encoded protein: CASSFGGGGAPDTQYF. The chain carries TRBV7-2 and TRBJ2-3, with TRBD2 identical over 9 bases. Germline trimming cut 3 bases from V and 4 bases from J; bases unmatched to any gene: 8. Germline CDR1 SGHTA, CDR2 FQGNSA. The CDR3 is 16 residues long.

The V and J genes are TRBV28 and TRBJ1-2; no definite D call. V lost 3 bases to trimming and J lost 4 bases, with 12 bases between them. Germline V gene data show CDR1 as MDHEN and CDR2 as SYDVKM. The CDR3 loop spans 14 amino acids. CDR3 in amino acids: CASSFTQTFYGYTF. CDR3 DNA: TGTGCCAGCAGTTTCACACAAACCTTCTATGGCTACACCTTC.

This chain links TRBV27 with TRBJ2-2, with D unclear. The V end lost 0 bases, the J end lost 3 bases, and 17 bases lay between the germline ends. The CDR3 is made up of 18 amino acids. CDR1 and CDR2 (germline): MNHEY, SMNVEV (reference sequence). The CDR3 loop is CASSLSYSVALYTGELFF. The CDR3 nucleotides read TGTGCCAGCAGTTTATCGTACTCGGTAGCTCTATACACCGGGGAGCTGTTTTTT.

The gene calls are TRBV14 and TRBJ1-1; TRBD1 agrees at 7 bases. The V segment lost 3 bases and the J segment 6 bases; nucleotides outside the gene matches: 16. The CDR3 contains 17 residues. Germline loops: CDR1 SGHDN, CDR2 FVKESK. CDR3 nucleotides: TGTGCCAGCAGCCAGTTGGGCCTAAGGGGGCGCAGGGCTGAAGCTTTCTTT. The encoded protein is CASSQLGLRGRRAEAFF.

The chain couples TRBV9 to TRBJ2-1; TRBD2 might be the D (7 bases). The CDR3 is made up of 17 amino acids. CDR1 is SGDLS and CDR2 is YYNGEE in the germline V gene. Trimming took off 4 bases at V and 5 bases at J, with 22 bases between the two ends. CDR3 loop: CASSPIGGRAPDNEQFF. CDR3 nucleotide sequence: TGTGCCAGCAGCCCCATAGGGGGGAGGGCCCCAGACAATGAGCAGTTCTTC.

The chain uses TRBV10-3 and TRBJ2-3, with TRBD1 matching over 7 bases. The CDR3 runs to 15 residues. The ends lost 3 bases at V and 6 bases at J; junction bases unmatched: 9. The germline gives CDR1 ENHRY, CDR2 SYGVKD. This chain's CDR3 is CAISDWDSSGDTQYF. The CDR3 coding sequence is TGTGCCATCAGTGATTGGGACAGCTCAGGCGATACGCAGTATTTT.

The chain carries TRBV7-8 and TRBJ1-5, with a weak D call TRBD1 (5 bases). Germline V gene lookup returns CDR1 SGHVS and CDR2 FQNEAQ. The CDR3 covers 15 residues. The V end lost 3 bases, the J end lost 3 bases, and 12 bases lay between the germline ends. The CDR3 spells CASSFIGRDNQPQHF. Written as DNA, the CDR3 is TGTGCCAGCAGCTTTATTGGCAGGGACAATCAGCCCCAGCATTTT.

V usage is TRBV30 and J usage is TRBJ1-1, with D maybe TRBD1 (6 bases). Germline V gene lookup returns CDR1 GTSNPN and CDR2 SVGIG (reference sequence). The CDR3 is 13 amino acids. The V gene lost 4 bases and the J gene lost 6 bases, with 15 bases spanning the gap. CDR3 DNA sequence: TGTGCCTGGACTCAGGGGAGTGGGGCTGAAGCTTTCTTT. Its protein product is CAWTQGSGAEAFF.

This clone has only one observation. The chain carries TRBV9 and TRBJ1-6, with D unclear. This CDR3 region has 13 residues. Between the trimmed V and J ends, which lost 0 bases and 6 bases, there was a span of 4 bases. Germline-derived CDR1 and CDR2 are SGDLS and YYNGEE. DNA of the CDR3: TGTGCCAGCAGCGTAGGGAGTAATTCACCCCTCCACTTT. This encodes CASSVGSNSPLHF.

The chain couples TRBV2 to TRBJ2-1; unclear D gene. This CDR3 spans 11 amino acids. The germline V and J ends were trimmed by 2 bases and 8 bases, with 4 bases remaining between them. Per germline, CDR1 SNHLY and CDR2 FYNNEI. The CDR3 region is CASSEPDEQFF. As DNA, the CDR3 is TGTGCCAGCAGTGAACCTGATGAGCAGTTCTTC.

For the CDR3, the DNA is TGTGCCAGCAGTGGGGGGACATTGTACAATGAGCAGTTCTTC. Its protein product is CASSGGTLYNEQFF. V and J are TRBV2 and TRBJ2-1, with D possibly being TRBD1 (6 bases). This CDR3 has 14 residues. Germline V lookup: CDR1 SNHLY, CDR2 FYNNEI. The V and J ends lost 4 bases and 4 bases respectively, with 11 bases between them.